This TCR beta chain was recorded in a study of metastatic and nonmetastatic thyroid tumors. For the study at large: Samples came from malignant and benign thyroid patients, and repertoires were compared across blood and tumor or nodule tissue.

There were no patients who had received any treatment before thyroid surgery. In regard to this clone: Its antigen is undetermined.

Methods used by the authors: The distant-metastasis classifier for papillary thyroid cancer was built from CDR3 differences across clinicopathological groups. TCRdb re-called the PCR reads through MiXCR. These V and J calls derive from TCRdb rather than the authors' analysis. The data show roughly 13,000 clones, 25% to 30% seen once. Study-wide results and caveats: Benign nodules were reported to have significantly lower TCR beta diversity than malignant thyroid tumors, in blood and tumor.

V dropped 6 bases and J dropped 5 bases, with 10 bases sitting between them. The germline V gene has CDR1 MNHNS and CDR2 SASEGT. The CDR3 is 12 amino acids. This sequence originates from a female donor with papillary thyroid cancer or a benign thyroid nodule (not recorded which). Some clones in this sample may be carry-over from other donors' samples. Sequencing was carried out using tumor tissue. V is TRBV6-1 and J is TRBJ1-1; TRBD1 is a possible D gene (6 bases). CDR3 in DNA: TGTGCCAGCAGGGGGGGGCAAACTGAAGCTTTCTTT. Residues: CASRGGQTEAFF.